The 9 T cell receptor beta chains in this list originate from one sample, sequenced in a study of T-cell reconstitution after alpha-beta-depleted transplantation in children. Unique molecular identifiers were incorporated into the prepared TCRbeta library. TCRdb processed the PCR reads anew with MiXCR; each CDR3 protein has one entry. Found here are roughly 200,000 distinct CDR3 sequences, about 7% of them singletons; the top ten hold 5.5% to 6.5%. The source was PBMCs, collected before TCRalphabeta/CD19-depleted stem cell transplant. The receptors come from a boy aged 2-9 years with acute lymphoblastic leukemia, due to receive a stem cell transplant.

In this sample, this clonotype turned up a few times. Here the CDR3 DNA reads TGCGCCAGCAGCTCCTCGGTCGACAGCCCCTACGAGCAGTACTTC. Translating it yields CASSSSVDSPYEQYF. The chain employs TRBV5-1 and TRBJ2-7; TRBD1 might be the D (5 bases). The ends were cut back, 3 bases at V and 2 bases at J, with 15 bases in the middle. The CDR3 sequence is 15 residues long. Germline V gene sequence: CDR1 SGHRS, CDR2 YFSETQ.

This clonotype was picked up many times. This chain joins TRBV28 and TRBJ2-7; D is uncertain. CDR3 length: 11 amino acids. Looked up from germline, CDR1 is MDHEN and CDR2 is SYDVKM. Trimming cost V 7 bases and J 4 bases, with 8 bases left between them. CDR3 nucleotide sequence: TGTGCCAGCAATAGGAAGTACGAGCAGTACTTC. It specifies CASNRKYEQYF.

This clonotype showed up just a few times. This rearrangement joins TRBV7-8 to TRBJ1-5; TRBD1 aligns across 10 bases. The CDR3 extends over 16 amino acids. CDR1 and CDR2 from the germline V gene are SGHVS and FQNEAQ. The J segment lost 7 bases and the V segment lost 6 bases, leaving 12 bases of the junction unmatched. CDR3 DNA: TGTGCCAGCAGTAATGACGGGACAGGGGCCACCCAGCCCCAGCATTTT. Residues: CASSNDGTGATQPQHF.

V is TRBV20-1 and J is TRBJ2-6; unclear D gene. CDR3 size: 14 residues. Germline V lookup: CDR1 DFQATT, CDR2 SNEGSKA (reference sequence). V gave up 3 bases and J gave up 4 bases, with 10 bases separating them. The CDR3 spells CSASDHAGANVLTF. CDR3 coding DNA: TGCAGTGCTAGCGACCATGCCGGGGCCAACGTCCTGACTTTC.

This clonotype was counted ten times or more. V usage is TRBV11-2 and J usage is TRBJ2-5, with D possibly being TRBD1 or TRBD2 (5 bases each). V was clipped by 4 bases and J by 4 bases, with 10 bases between them. The CDR3 contains 13 residues. Germline CDR1 reads SGHAT; CDR2 reads FQNNGV. The CDR3 protein is CASSYRGTETQYF. In DNA, the CDR3 is TGTGCCAGCAGCTACCGGGGCACAGAGACCCAGTACTTC.

This clonotype was counted between two and nine times. The chain uses TRBV18 and TRBJ2-3; perhaps TRBD1 as D (5 bases). CDR3 length equals 15 residues. Trimming took 4 bases from V and 5 from J, leaving 16 bases between them. CDR1 is KGHSH and CDR2 is LQKENI in the germline V gene. Here the CDR3 DNA reads TGTGCCAGCTCACGGCCGGACACCCGCGGAGATACGCAGTATTTT. Its translation: CASSRPDTRGDTQYF.

This clonotype was detected many times. V gene TRBV12-3 or TRBV12-4 combines with J gene TRBJ2-7, with D perhaps matching TRBD1 (5 bases). This CDR3 is built from 12 residues. Trimming took off 2 bases at V and 7 bases at J, with 9 bases between the two ends. The CDR3 protein is CASSLKGWEQYF. The CDR3 DNA sequence: TGTGCCAGCAGTTTAAAGGGGTGGGAGCAGTACTTC.

This clonotype was seen many times. The V and J genes are TRBV2 and TRBJ2-1; no definite D call. V was pared by 3 bases and J by 8 bases, with 11 bases between. Per the germline V gene, CDR1 is SNHLY and CDR2 is FYNNEI. This CDR3 comprises 13 residues. The CDR3 region is CASSDDVVDEQFF. The DNA for the CDR3 is TGTGCCAGCAGTGATGATGTAGTTGATGAGCAGTTCTTC. Variable domain in full (rest from reference TRBV2 and TRBJ2-1): EPEVTQTPSHQVTQMGQEVILRCVPISNHLYFYWYRQILGQKVEFLVSFYNNEISEKSEIFDDQFSVERPDGSNFTLKIRSTKLEDSAMYFCASSDDVVDEQFFGPGTRLTVL.

On this clonotype: The conserved phenylalanine or tryptophan is not found at the CDR3 terminus, so this likely reflects a read error. The V call is TRBV28, the J call TRBJ1-6, with D possibly matching TRBD1 (5 bases). The CDR3 is 14 residues long. V was trimmed by 4 bases and J by 8 bases, leaving 12 bases between them. Germline values: CDR1 MDHEN, CDR2 SYDVKM. The CDR3 region is CASSYGAAYSPLHC. CDR3 nucleotides: TGTGCCAGCAGTTACGGGGCTGCCTATTCACCCCTCCACTGT.